These 23 T cell receptor beta chains were sequenced from one sample in a study of response to subunit inactivated influenza vaccine. TCRdb re-called the RT-PCR reads with MiXCR, one entry per CDR3 protein. The sample holds over 750,000 distinct CDR3 sequences, around 20% seen once. Sequencing was performed on PBMCs from blood, taken 4 to 6 days after vaccination. These receptor sequences come from a middle-aged man who received an inactivated influenza vaccine.

This clonotype was observed a single time. This chain links TRBV6-2 or TRBV6-3 with TRBJ1-6; D is undetermined. In germline, CDR1 is MNHEY, CDR2 SVGEGT. V lost 2 bases, J lost 8 bases, and 10 bases lay in between. CDR3 length: 14 amino acids. Here the CDR3 reads CASSYVGSDSPLHF. The CDR3 nucleotides are TGTGCCAGCAGTTACGTGGGGAGCGATTCACCCCTCCACTTT.

This clonotype was found many times. This chain uses TRBV29-1 with TRBJ1-2; D gene uncertain. The V and J ends lost 4 bases and 9 bases respectively, with 12 bases between them. CDR3 length: 11 residues. Germline assignment: CDR1 SQVTM and CDR2 ANQGSEA. CDR3 coding DNA: TGCAGCGTTGGCCTACCTGGAAGCTACACCTTC. Its protein is CSVGLPGSYTF.

This clonotype came up many times. This rearrangement joins TRBV15 to TRBJ2-2, with no clear D. The CDR3 totals 16 residues. CDR1 is LNHNV, CDR2 YYDKDF, per germline (reference sequence). Trimming shortened V by 0 bases and J by 1 base, and 9 bases separated the two germline ends. The CDR3 DNA reads as TGTGCCACCAGCAGAGATAAAGGAGTGAACACCGGGGAGCTGTTTTTT. Its translation is CATSRDKGVNTGELFF.

This clonotype was observed a handful of times. The rearrangement joins TRBV20-1 to TRBJ1-1, with 7 positions matching TRBD1. Germline V lookup: CDR1 DFQATT, CDR2 SNEGSKA (reference sequence). V was clipped by 3 bases and J by 5 bases; unmatched bases: 9. The CDR3 runs to 14 residues. The CDR3 protein is CSASRPGGRTEAFF. Written as DNA, the CDR3 is TGCAGTGCTAGTCGGCCAGGGGGTAGGACTGAAGCTTTCTTT.

This clonotype was detected many times. CDR3 protein: CASSRGTGAYNEQFF. The CDR3 nucleotides read TGTGCCAGCAGTCGGGGGACAGGGGCCTACAATGAGCAGTTCTTC. This chain uses TRBV25-1 with TRBJ2-1; 10 bases are a match to TRBD1. The CDR3 has 15 residues. V lost 5 bases and J lost 2; bases outside the gene matches: 3. Germline V CDR1 and CDR2: MGHDK, SYGVNS. The whole variable domain, remainder taken from reference TRBV25-1 and TRBJ2-1, is EADIYQTPRYLVIGTGKKITLECSQTMGHDKMYWYQQDPGMELHLIHYSYGVNSTEKGDLSSESTVSRIRTEHFPLTLESARPSHTSQYLCASSRGTGAYNEQFFGPGTRLTVL.

This clonotype has a handful of counts. V gene TRBV12-3 or TRBV12-4 combines with J gene TRBJ2-3; D is unclear. The CDR3 is 14 amino acids. V shed 1 base and J shed 7 bases, with 12 bases lying between them. DNA for the CDR3: TGTGCCAGCAGTTTAGACCAGAATGGAAATACGCAGTATTTT. Translation gives CASSLDQNGNTQYF.

The table lists this clonotype with many counts. V is TRBV7-2 and J is TRBJ2-7, with 10 bases matching TRBD2. The CDR3 runs to 14 residues. Germline CDR1 and CDR2: SGHTA and FQGNSA. V shed 5 bases, J shed 4 bases, and the junction held 5 bases outside the gene matches. This CDR3 is CASSLGTSEYEQYF. The CDR3 region has the DNA TGTGCCAGCAGCCTTGGGACTAGCGAGTACGAGCAGTACTTC.

CDR3 loop: CATSRGGSEKLFF. In nucleotides, the CDR3 is TGTGCCACCAGCAGAGGCGGGAGTGAAAAACTGTTTTTT. The gene calls are TRBV15 and TRBJ1-4, with D hard to call. Looked up from germline, CDR1 is LNHNV and CDR2 is YYDKDF (reference sequence). CDR3 length: 13 amino acids. Trimming removed 1 base from V and 7 bases from J, with 7 bases in between.

The rearrangement uses TRBV12-3 or TRBV12-4 and TRBJ1-2; 12 nucleotides match TRBD1. This CDR3 has 16 residues. The ends lost 6 bases at V and 2 bases at J; junction bases unmatched: 7. The CDR3 here is CASSRDRGQSNYGYTF. CDR3 DNA: TGTGCCAGCAGCCGGGACAGGGGGCAATCAAACTATGGCTACACCTTC.

This clonotype was counted many times. The rearrangement joins TRBV12-3 or TRBV12-4 to TRBJ2-2; 8 bases map to TRBD2. With V trimmed by 6 bases and J by 8 bases, 14 bases remained unmatched. The CDR3 has 16 amino acids. CDR3 bases: TGTGCCAGCAGCTTGAGAACGGGAGGGCCAAGGGGGGAGCTGTTTTTT. This codes for CASSLRTGGPRGELFF.

This clonotype showed up just a few times. The rearrangement links TRBV20-1 to TRBJ2-5, with a weak D call TRBD2 (5 bases). The CDR3 runs 13 residues. Germline CDR1 reads DFQATT; CDR2 reads SNEGSKA (reference sequence). CDR3 sequence (DNA): TGCAGCAGTCTTAGGACTCTCCAAGAGACCCAGTACTTC. Amino acid sequence: CSSLRTLQETQYF.

This clonotype was detected only a few times. J is TRBJ1-1 and V is TRBV6-1, with a possible D match to TRBD1 (6 bases). The germline CDR1 and CDR2 sequences are MNHNS and SASEGT. The V and J ends lost 2 bases and 4 bases respectively, with 17 bases between them. CDR3 size: 16 residues. For the CDR3, the DNA is TGTGCCAGCAGTGAATTAGACGGGGGGCCGGTCACTGAAGCTTTCTTT. It is translated as CASSELDGGPVTEAFF.

J is TRBJ2-7 and V is TRBV11-2; 10 bases line up with TRBD1. Germline-derived CDR1 and CDR2 are SGHAT and FQNNGV. This CDR3 spans 16 amino acids. V trimming: 4 bases; J trimming: 7 bases; junction bases outside the gene matches: 13. CDR3 DNA: TGTGCCAGCAGCTCGCTAAGAGGACAGGGGGTGGGAGAGCAGTACTTC. The encoded protein is CASSSLRGQGVGEQYF. Looking up the rest from reference TRBV11-2 and TRBJ2-7 gives the full variable domain: EAGVAQSPRYKIIEKRQSVAFWCNPISGHATLYWYQQILGQGPKLLIQFQNNGVVDDSQLPKDRFSAERLKGVDSTLKIQPAKLEDSAVYLCASSSLRGQGVGEQYFGPGTRLTVT.

In this sample, this clonotype turned up a few times. The V gene is TRBV6-1, the J gene TRBJ1-2; TRBD1 matches at 9 bases. Germline V gene sequence: CDR1 MNHNS, CDR2 SASEGT. The CDR3 is 15 residues long. The ends lost 5 bases at V and 8 bases at J; junction bases unmatched: 12. The CDR3 sequence: CASSSKRTGGLGYTF. The CDR3 nucleotides are TGTGCCAGCAGTTCGAAGCGAACAGGGGGCTTGGGCTACACCTTC.

V and J are TRBV9 and TRBJ2-2; D gene ambiguous. The CDR3 contains 13 residues. V lost 5 bases and J lost 4, with 9 bases in between. Germline V gene lookup returns CDR1 SGDLS and CDR2 YYNGEE. The CDR3 sequence: CASRPRATGELFF. CDR3 in DNA: TGTGCCAGCAGACCTAGAGCCACCGGGGAGCTGTTTTTT.

The chain joins TRBV20-1 to TRBJ1-5, with 9 bases that match TRBD1. CDR3 size: 15 residues. After removal of 3 bases from V and 3 bases from J, the junction contained 6 bases not matched to a gene. Germline V gives CDR1 DFQATT, CDR2 SNEGSKA (reference sequence). CDR3 residues: CSASGGQGDNQPQHF. CDR3 DNA: TGCAGTGCTAGTGGGGGACAGGGAGACAATCAGCCCCAGCATTTT.

This clonotype showed up just once. This sequence joins TRBV7-2 and TRBJ2-3; D not resolved. Germline V lookup: CDR1 SGHTA, CDR2 FQGNSA. Trimming shortened V by 5 bases and J by 2 bases, and 14 bases separated the two germline ends. This CDR3 spans 15 amino acids. CDR3 residues: CASSAGVQTTDTQYF. DNA of the CDR3: TGTGCCAGCAGCGCAGGAGTACAGACCACAGATACGCAGTATTTT.

V gene TRBV9 combines with J gene TRBJ2-3; TRBD1 might be the D (5 bases). Trimming pared 4 bases from V and 2 bases from J, leaving 8 bases between. The CDR3 consists of 13 residues. CDR1 is SGDLS and CDR2 is YYNGEE in the germline V gene. CDR3 sequence (DNA): TGTGCCAGCAGCACGGACATCACAGATACGCAGTATTTT. Translated: CASSTDITDTQYF.

In nucleotides, the CDR3 is TGTGCCCTCAGCTCCGGAGACTTTTGTCTCACAGATACGCAGTATTTT. Encoded protein: CALSSGDFCLTDTQYF. The V and J genes are TRBV13 and TRBJ2-3; D uncertain. V lost 11 bases and J 2 bases, leaving 23 bases between the germline ends. Per germline, CDR1 PRHDT and CDR2 FYEKMQ (reference sequence). The CDR3 contains 16 residues.

This clonotype was found many times. The J gene is TRBJ2-3, the V gene TRBV29-1; 9 nucleotides line up with TRBD2. The germline gives CDR1 SQVTM, CDR2 ANQGSEA. V lost 1 base to trimming and J lost 2 bases; unmatched junction nucleotides: 10. The CDR3 length is 17 residues. CDR3 sequence reads: CSVEASGAGGYTDTQYF. The CDR3 nucleotides read TGCAGCGTTGAAGCATCAGGAGCGGGGGGATACACAGATACGCAGTATTTT.

CDR3 DNA sequence: TGCAGCGTTGAGGAACAGGGGGCGGGAACTGAAGCTTTCTTT. Its translation: CSVEEQGAGTEAFF. The chain is built from TRBV29-1 and TRBJ1-1; 9 positions match TRBD1. The ends lost 3 bases at V and 5 bases at J; junction bases unmatched: 7. The CDR3 has 14 amino acids. Looked up from germline, CDR1 is SQVTM and CDR2 is ANQGSEA.

This clonotype was observed a few times. V and J are TRBV7-2 and TRBJ2-3; the match to TRBD2 covers 12 bases. Germline V gene lookup returns CDR1 SGHTA and CDR2 FQGNSA. The CDR3 totals 15 residues. The junction had 1 base not matched to a gene; V was cut back by 3 bases and J by 3 bases. The CDR3 sequence: CASSFTSGRTDTQYF. The CDR3 bases are TGTGCCAGCAGCTTTACTAGCGGGAGGACAGATACGCAGTATTTT. Drawing the rest from reference TRBV7-2 and TRBJ2-3, the complete variable domain is GAGVSQSPSNKVTEKGKDVELRCDPISGHTALYWYRQSLGQGLEFLIYFQGNSAPDKSGLPSDRFSAERTGGSVSTLTIQRTQQEDSAVYLCASSFTSGRTDTQYFGPGTRLTVL.

The chain combines TRBV2 with TRBJ1-2, with 8 bases that match TRBD1. Germline CDR1 SNHLY, CDR2 FYNNEI. The CDR3 extends over 13 amino acids. The ends lost 4 bases at V and 6 bases at J; junction bases unmatched: 4. CDR3 loop: CASSAQGANGYTF. The CDR3 nucleotides read TGTGCCAGCAGTGCGCAGGGGGCTAATGGCTACACCTTC.